This T cell receptor (beta chain) was sequenced during a study of cytomegalovirus exposure and HLA in healthy donors. Overall study context: Inside one of the first data releases sat around 86 million unique TCRs taken from HLA-typed donors. Study results and limitations: A list of approximately 150 TCR beta chains associated with cytomegalovirus was given. Prediction of most subjects' HLA-A and HLA-B alleles by TCR beta sequences was reportedly accurate. In an earlier analysis, in some 600 donors, most V segments appeared productive either ~90% or ~30% of the time.

Germline loops: CDR1 SEHNR, CDR2 FQNEAQ (reference sequence). This CDR3 has 14 amino acids. The germline V and J ends were trimmed by 5 bases and 4 bases, with 14 bases remaining between them. On this clone itself: Its target is not known.

The PCR had 60 Vbeta and 13 Jbeta primers. Clones were sequenced by immunoSEQ multiplex PCR, and TCRdb holds only the in-frame ones, with some missing. This table has under 200,000 clones, about 81% appearing once. The rearrangement uses TRBV7-9 and TRBJ1-2; D remains unclear. The origin of this receptor is a girl aged 2-10 years in good health and CMV-seropositive. Sequencing used PBMCs. The CDR3 reads CASSAARGSYGYTF. The CDR3 DNA reads as TGTGCCAGCAGCGCGGCGCGGGGATCCTATGGCTACACCTTC.